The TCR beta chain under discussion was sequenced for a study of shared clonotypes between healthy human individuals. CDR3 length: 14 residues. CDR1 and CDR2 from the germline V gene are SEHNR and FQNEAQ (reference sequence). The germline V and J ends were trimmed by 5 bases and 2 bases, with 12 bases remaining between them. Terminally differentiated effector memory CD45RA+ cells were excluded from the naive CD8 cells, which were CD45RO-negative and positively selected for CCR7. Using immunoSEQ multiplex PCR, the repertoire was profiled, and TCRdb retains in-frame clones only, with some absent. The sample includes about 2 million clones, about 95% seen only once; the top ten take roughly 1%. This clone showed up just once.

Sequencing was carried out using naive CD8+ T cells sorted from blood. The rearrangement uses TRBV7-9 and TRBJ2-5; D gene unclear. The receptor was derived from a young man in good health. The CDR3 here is CASSAIASQETQYF. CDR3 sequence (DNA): TGTGCCAGCAGCGCCATTGCCTCTCAAGAGACCCAGTACTTC.